This TCR beta chain comes out of a study of persistence of HIV-infected CD4 T cells (dated by TCRdb to about 2020). Regarding the research as a whole: Suppressive ART had been received by participants for a median of roughly 8 years. Peripheral blood samples of up to about 180 mL were obtained at multiple time points, with the exception of a couple of participants, for whom leukapheresis was performed at a single time point. Anti-CD3/anti-CD28 stimulation activated a higher proportion of cells, with a lower memory fraction, than antigen stimulation. CMV- and HIV-1 Gag-responding CD4+ T cells were isolated from ART-treated individuals so that antigen-driven clonal expansion of HIV-1-infected cells could be examined. TCRbeta sequencing assessed the clonality of all cells in each sorted population, while proviral sequencing assessed the clonality of infected cells. For the TCR cluster analysis across participants, 8 participants were included for CMV and about seven participants for Gag.

The immunoSEQ hsTCRB assay version 4, run in survey mode, was used to sequence TCRbeta repertoires from genomic DNA. For TCRbeta sequencing, genomic DNA was diluted to around 9.6 ng/uL, and up to about 1 ug was used per sample. As for the authors' bioinformatics: ImmunoSeq Analyzer 3.0 was used for analysis of TCRbeta data, and diversity was computed on productive nucleotide rearrangements. Lower-bound TCR diversity was estimated with the improved Chao index, and clonality with the Gini coefficient using the Immunarch R package. When different nucleotide rearrangements encoded the same CDR3beta amino acid sequence, each rearrangement was treated as a distinct clonotype. TCRbeta sequences significantly enriched in antigen-responding cells relative to anti-CD3/anti-CD28-activated cells were identified by differential abundance analysis. TCRs were clustered by predicted peptide-MHC specificity with GLIPH2, both within individual participants and across merged participant data sets. What TCRdb holds here is the immuneACCESS table cut down to in-frame rearrangements. Part of the clones is not present; checked against another copy, under half of the missing clones reflect an unresolved V gene, and the others are unexplained. Clone size and V and J calls were adopted from that table, with D and trimming inferred from the DNA. The sample has about 43,000 clones on record, 70% to 90% of them singletons. Over 1% of the sample belongs to the ten largest clones.

On the study overall, not on this receptor specifically: Restriction of bulk TCR analyses to the rare CMV-responding cells that actually carried HIV-1 proviruses was not possible. TCRbeta richness in CMV- and Gag-responding cells was significantly lower than in anti-CD3/anti-CD28-responding cells; CMV-responding cells had higher oligoclonality than CD3/CD28-stimulated and Gag-responding cells. Enrichment of degenerate expanded CDR3beta sequences was found in antigen-responding cells, suggesting convergent selection of CD4+ responses to CMV and Gag. Few individuals were included in the study, and only a limited range of antigens was tested. Within the same sorted populations, TCR oligoclonality correlated with proviral oligoclonality.

The treatment or condition label for this specimen denotes: suppressive antiretroviral therapy. Cells were stimulated with anti-CD3/anti-CD28 magnetic beads as a nonspecific positive control representing the CD4+ T cell repertoire. Responding CD4+ T cells were sorted on the basis of upregulation of both CD40 ligand and CD69. Participants were HIV-1-infected adults who started suppressive ART during chronic infection. Participants had undetectable plasma HIV-1 RNA below 50 copies/mL for at least 4 years. To be included, participants needed a CD4+ T cell count above 400 cells/uL and a positive CMV serology. Before stimulation, PBMCs were isolated using density centrifugation and then depleted of CD8+ T cells. For less than 20 hours, the CD8-depleted PBMCs were stimulated with anti-CD28/CD49d costimulation, a CD40-blocking antibody, and enfuvirtide to prevent new infections. Sorting was done on either a Beckman Coulter MoFlo Legacy or an XDP sorter, and propidium iodide was used to exclude dead cells. For samples with more than one million cells, genomic DNA was extracted with the QIAamp DNA Mini Kit, and for all other samples the Quick-DNA Microprep Kit was used.

This clone occurred once. Its binding antigen is unknown. No base quality values were provided; no much bigger clone lies one nucleotide off. Ends trimmed: V by 7 bases, J by 11 bases; bases unmatched to a gene: 8. Its CDR3 holds 13 amino acids, cysteine through phenylalanine. Only CDR3 DNA remains: 39 bases, in frame from the first base. The germline V gene gives CDR1 as MNHEY and CDR2 as SVGAGI. The sequencing here drew on CD4+ T cells sorted from PBMCs after roughly 20-hour stimulation, taken from a patient who received antiretroviral therapy. In light of the paper, this sample's cell subset or site label describes: CD40L+CD69+ CD4 T cells responding to anti-CD3/anti-CD28 beads, representing the overall repertoire. The sequence links TRBV6-5 to TRBJ1-4; 9 bases in the middle match TRBD1. The TCR was taken from an adult man with HIV who was CMV-seropositive. The DNA sequence is TGTGCCAGCAACGAACAAGGACAGGGGAAACTGTTTTTT. Its translation is CASNEQGQGKLFF.